The rows below give T cell receptor beta chains drawn from one sample of a study of T cell changes during pregnancy in multiple sclerosis. The method was immunoSEQ multiplex PCR; TCRdb's version includes in-frame clones alone and lacks a portion of them. The sample lists tens of thousands of clones, 85% to 90% occurring once. Source: CD4+ T cells from peripheral blood mononuclear cells, taken in the first trimester of pregnancy. These receptors were collected from a female donor in good health, enrolled as a control in a pregnancy study. Each CDR3 is given with its conserved first and last residue. The D gene is left open where the match is weak. For some rows the clone size is stated as once, few or many, or as a class when expanded; others skip it.

clone size	D gene	V gene	J gene	CDR3 protein	CDR3 DNA
once	NA	TRBV5-4	TRBJ2-1	CASSHTGTRSNEQFF	TGTGCCAGCAGCCATACCGGGACTCGGTCCAATGAGCAGTTCTTC
NA	TRBD1	TRBV7-8	TRBJ2-5	CASSPGQGQETQYF	TGTGCCAGCAGCCCAGGACAGGGGCAAGAGACCCAGTACTTC
few	TRBD1	TRBV15	TRBJ1-3	CATSRGDRGGRNTIYF	TGTGCCACCAGCAGAGGCGACAGGGGAGGGAGAAACACCATATATTTT
NA	TRBD1	TRBV28	TRBJ2-7	CASSRQGYSYEQYF	TGTGCCAGCAGCCGACAGGGGTACTCCTACGAGCAGTACTTC
once	NA	TRBV7-8	TRBJ2-5	CASSRGGGAWEPQETQYF	TGTGCCAGCAGTCGAGGAGGGGGGGCCTGGGAACCCCAAGAGACCCAGTACTTC
few	NA	TRBV19	TRBJ2-1	CASIGFRGNEQFF	TGTGCCAGTATCGGGTTTCGGGGCAATGAGCAGTTCTTC
NA	TRBD1	TRBV28	TRBJ1-2	CASSHRTGFYGYTF	TGTGCCAGCAGCCACCGGACAGGGTTCTATGGCTACACCTTC
NA	TRBD2	TRBV7-9	TRBJ2-1	CASSLGLAGDEQFF	TGTGCCAGCAGCTTAGGCCTAGCGGGAGATGAGCAGTTCTTC
NA	NA	TRBV6-1	TRBJ2-5	CASRRGPETQYF	TGTGCCAGCAGAAGGGGTCCAGAGACCCAGTACTTC
NA	NA	TRBV5-5	TRBJ1-1	CASSERGTEAFF	TGTGCCAGCAGCGAAAGGGGCACTGAAGCTTTCTTT
NA	TRBD2	TRBV15	TRBJ2-1	CATSRDYSGTYNEQFF	TGTGCCACCAGCAGAGATTATAGCGGGACCTACAATGAGCAGTTCTTC
NA	TRBD1	TRBV5-1	TRBJ1-1	CASSLGQGGTEAFF	TGCGCCAGCAGCTTGGGACAGGGAGGCACTGAAGCTTTCTTT
NA	TRBD1	TRBV28	TRBJ1-6	CASSSSGTEVNSPLHF	TGTGCCAGCAGTTCCTCCGGGACAGAGGTAAATTCACCCCTCCACTTT
NA	TRBD1	TRBV7-2	TRBJ1-4	CASSPRQGKLFF	TGTGCCAGCAGCCCCCGACAGGGGAAACTGTTTTTT
NA	NA	TRBV2	TRBJ2-3	CASSTGLTDTQYF	TGTGCCAGCAGTACTGGACTTACAGATACGCAGTATTTT
NA	NA	TRBV4-3	TRBJ1-6	CASSQGDITSPLHF	TGCGCCAGCAGCCAAGGGGACATAACTTCACCCCTCCACTTT
NA	NA	TRBV6-5	TRBJ1-1	CASSYGGINTEAFF	TGTGCCAGCAGTTACGGGGGGATCAACACTGAAGCTTTCTTT
NA	TRBD1	TRBV6-1	TRBJ1-1	CASSVDRGPDTEAFF	TGTGCCAGCAGTGTAGACAGGGGGCCGGACACTGAAGCTTTCTTT
NA	TRBD2	TRBV18	TRBJ2-7	CASSPRVAGGPGEQYF	TGTGCCAGCTCACCACGCGTAGCGGGGGGGCCGGGGGAGCAGTACTTC
NA	NA	TRBV27	TRBJ1-6	CASSPRQGNSPLHF	TGTGCCAGCAGTCCAAGGCAGGGAAACTCACCCCTCCACTTT
NA	NA	TRBV6-6	TRBJ2-7	CASSYLAVPYEQYF	TGTGCCAGCAGTTACTTGGCTGTCCCCTACGAGCAGTACTTC
NA	NA	TRBV6-7	TRBJ2-1	CASSPLHRDNEQFF	TGTGCCAGCAGTCCCCTGCACAGGGATAATGAGCAGTTCTTC
NA	NA	TRBV7-9	TRBJ1-3	CASSLGNGYGNTIYF	TGTGCCAGCAGCTTAGGCAACGGGTATGGAAACACCATATATTTT
NA	TRBD1	TRBV7-2	TRBJ2-7	CASSPHGTGGNEQYF	TGTGCCAGCAGCCCCCATGGGACAGGAGGCAACGAGCAGTACTTC
NA	NA	TRBV7-6	TRBJ2-3	CASSLALADTQYF	TGTGCCAGCAGCTTAGCGTTAGCAGATACGCAGTATTTT
once	TRBD2	TRBV2	TRBJ2-3	CASRLGTSGSQTQYF	TGTGCCAGTCGATTAGGGACTAGCGGGAGTCAGACGCAGTATTTT
NA	NA	TRBV28	TRBJ2-7	CASSLYPFGSGYEQYF	TGTGCCAGCAGTTTATACCCCTTTGGTAGCGGTTACGAGCAGTACTTC
NA	NA	TRBV7-9	TRBJ2-5	CASSWAAAGETQYF	TGTGCCAGCAGCTGGGCCGCGGCGGGAGAGACCCAGTACTTC
NA	NA	TRBV28	TRBJ2-1	CASSLVGLEQFF	TGTGCCAGCAGTTTAGTAGGACTGGAGCAGTTCTTC
NA	TRBD2	TRBV19	TRBJ2-5	CASSASSGSYQTQYF	TGTGCCAGTAGTGCTTCTAGCGGGAGTTATCAGACCCAGTACTTC
NA	NA	TRBV7-2	TRBJ1-1	CASSLDSRGTEAFF	TGTGCCAGCAGCTTAGATAGTAGGGGCACTGAAGCTTTCTTT
once	TRBD1	TRBV28	TRBJ1-1	CASSSRQGLNTEAFF	TGTGCCAGCAGTTCTCGACAGGGGTTGAACACTGAAGCTTTCTTT
NA	NA	TRBV9	TRBJ2-1	CASSVAPPGAISYNEQFF	TGTGCCAGCAGCGTAGCCCCCCCGGGAGCAATCTCCTACAATGAGCAGTTCTTC
NA	NA	TRBV29-1	TRBJ1-1	CSVGEWLNTEAFF	TGCAGCGTTGGGGAGTGGTTGAACACTGAAGCTTTCTTT
once	NA	TRBV11-2	TRBJ2-2	CASSSPRGGTGELFF	TGTGCCAGCAGCAGCCCCAGAGGGGGAACCGGGGAGCTGTTTTTT
NA	NA	TRBV2	TRBJ1-2	CASNEGRSGYTF	TGTGCCAGCAACGAAGGCCGGAGTGGCTACACCTTC
NA	TRBD2	TRBV6-6	TRBJ2-1	CASSGDYSRVPEFF	TGTGCCAGCAGTGGGGACTATTCAAGGGTACCGGAGTTCTTC
NA	NA	TRBV19	TRBJ2-7	CASSIGVINEQYF	TGTGCCAGTAGTATCGGGGTAATCAACGAGCAGTACTTC
NA	NA	TRBV6-6	TRBJ1-6	CASSGQYNSPLHF	TGTGCCAGCAGTGGACAGTATAATTCACCCCTCCACTTT
once	TRBD1	TRBV6-5	TRBJ1-2	CASSYRQGAGGYTF	TGTGCCAGCAGTTACCGGCAGGGGGCGGGGGGCTACACCTTC